One and the same sample provided the 27 T cell receptor beta chains below, sequenced in a study of vaccination and CD4 T cells after COVID-19. Their antigen targets remain unknown. Sequenced with the Oncomine TCR Beta short-read assay was DNA taken from cultured CD4+ T cells. TCRdb passed the PCR reads through MiXCR, listing each CDR3 protein once. This table has over 15,000 distinct CDR3 sequences, roughly 50% appearing once. Treatment of the sample: roughly 11-day PBMC culture with coronavirus spike peptide pools or control peptides (ViraFEST assay). The sample consisted of CD4+ T cells from blood, cultured in vitro, taken before SARS-CoV-2 vaccination. The receptors shown here come from a human donor who had recovered from COVID-19.

V usage is TRBV20-1 and J usage is TRBJ2-7; 9 bases map to TRBD1. This CDR3 is built from 17 residues. CDR1 is DFQATT, CDR2 SNEGSKA, per germline (reference sequence). Trimming at V came to 4 bases and at J to 4 bases, leaving 17 bases not matched to a gene. The CDR3, as DNA: TGCAGTGCTAACCCCCCCCCCACAGGGGGCGCTAGGTACGAGCAGTACTTC. This gives the protein CSANPPPTGGARYEQYF.

The rearrangement links TRBV20-1 to TRBJ2-6; D is unclear. V was pared by 5 bases and J by 1 base, with 3 bases between. Per germline, CDR1 DFQATT and CDR2 SNEGSKA (reference sequence). CDR3 size: 12 residues. CDR3 amino acids: CSAESGANVLTF. CDR3 nucleotides: TGCAGTGCTGAGTCTGGGGCCAACGTCCTGACTTTC.

In this sample, this clonotype turned up a few times. The chain uses TRBV19 and TRBJ1-2; 8 bases agree with TRBD1. Per germline, CDR1 LNHDA and CDR2 SQIVND (reference sequence). CDR3 size: 15 residues. The V segment lost 6 bases and the J segment 7 bases; nucleotides outside the gene matches: 13. The CDR3 reads CASSRGRLGVTGYTF. CDR3 coding DNA: TGTGCCAGTAGCAGGGGGCGCCTCGGGGTTACTGGCTACACCTTC.

V is TRBV7-3 and J is TRBJ1-2; D possibly corresponds to TRBD1 (6 bases). Germline V gene data show CDR1 as SGHTA and CDR2 as FQGTGA. V lost 4 bases, J lost 5 bases, and 23 bases lay in between. There are 17 residues in the CDR3. This CDR3 reads CASSSLRRQAGAYGYTF. The CDR3, as DNA: TGTGCCAGCAGCTCACTCCGCAGACAGGCGGGGGCGTATGGCTACACCTTC.

This clonotype was seen a handful of times. J is TRBJ2-5 and V is TRBV6-1; D not certain. Germline V gene lookup returns CDR1 MNHNS and CDR2 SASEGT. Trimming took 7 bases from V and 5 from J, leaving 17 bases between them. This CDR3 contains 14 residues. CDR3 region: CASKWPLGRETQYF. DNA of the CDR3: TGTGCCAGCAAGTGGCCCCTCGGCCGGGAGACCCAGTACTTC.

The chain combines TRBV20-1 with TRBJ2-7; 9 bases align to TRBD1. The length of the CDR3 is 15 residues. V lost 5 bases, J lost 0 bases, and 8 bases stayed unmatched. CDR1 and CDR2 from the germline V gene are DFQATT and SNEGSKA (reference sequence). CDR3 residues: CSAEGGQGVSYEQYF. CDR3 in DNA: TGCAGTGCTGAAGGGGGACAGGGAGTCTCCTACGAGCAGTACTTC.

This clonotype has only a few counts. The chain recombines TRBV6-1 with TRBJ2-5; 7 nucleotides line up with TRBD1. Looked up from germline, CDR1 is MNHNS and CDR2 is SASEGT. V lost 6 bases to trimming and J lost 2 bases; unmatched junction nucleotides: 3. The CDR3 totals 13 residues. The CDR3 region is CASRGQVQETQYF. The CDR3 DNA follows: TGTGCCAGCAGAGGACAGGTACAAGAGACCCAGTACTTC.

The chain carries TRBV2 and TRBJ2-5, with 7 bases matching TRBD2. This CDR3 comprises 13 residues. V lost 10 bases to trimming and J lost 1 base; unmatched junction nucleotides: 6. CDR1 and CDR2 from the germline V gene are SNHLY and FYNNEI. The CDR3, as DNA: TGTGCCACAATACTAGCGACCCAAGAGACCCAGTACTTC. This sequence encodes CATILATQETQYF.

The chain employs TRBV28 and TRBJ1-4; D call uncertain. Germline CDR1 reads MDHEN; CDR2 reads SYDVKM. The CDR3 is 13 residues long. The V and J ends lost 5 bases and 6 bases respectively, with 10 bases between them. CDR3 residues: CASSQDGDEKLFF. The DNA for the CDR3 is TGTGCCAGCAGTCAGGACGGAGATGAAAAACTGTTTTTT.

The V gene is TRBV10-3, the J gene TRBJ2-7; D perhaps matches TRBD2 (6 bases). The CDR3 is 15 amino acids. Germline V gene sequence: CDR1 ENHRY, CDR2 SYGVKD. Trimming took off 4 bases at V and 6 bases at J, with 19 bases between the two ends. The CDR3 reads CAISGSGVATSEQYF. The CDR3 DNA sequence: TGTGCCATCAGTGGTTCGGGGGTGGCCACGAGCGAGCAGTACTTC.

This clonotype was picked up a small number of times. This rearrangement joins TRBV20-1 to TRBJ2-5; 7 bases are shared with TRBD1. CDR3 length: 13 residues. V was clipped by 5 bases and J by 4 bases; unmatched bases: 7. Germline assignment: CDR1 DFQATT and CDR2 SNEGSKA (reference sequence). CDR3 in DNA: TGCAGTGCTCTGGGACAGACCGGAGAGACCCAGTACTTC. It encodes CSALGQTGETQYF.

The rearrangement uses TRBV6-2 or TRBV6-3 and TRBJ2-3; possibly TRBD1 for D (6 bases). The V and J ends lost 6 bases and 6 bases respectively, with 10 bases between them. The CDR3 loop spans 12 amino acids. The germline CDR1 and CDR2 sequences are MNHEY and SVGEGT. This CDR3 is CASRYRGDTQYF. CDR3 nucleotides: TGTGCCAGCAGGTATAGGGGGGATACGCAGTATTTT.

This clonotype was recorded a few times. The DNA of the CDR3 is TGTGCCAGCAGTCTCGTCTGGAACACTGAAGCTTTCTTT. This gives the protein CASSLVWNTEAFF. The chain carries TRBV6-1 and TRBJ1-1; no reliable D call. The germline V gene has CDR1 MNHNS and CDR2 SASEGT. The CDR3 spans 13 residues. V dropped 5 bases and J dropped 1 base, with 8 bases sitting between them.

This clonotype was seen a few times. This chain uses TRBV27 with TRBJ1-2, with 7 bases matching TRBD1. After removal of 6 bases from V and 7 bases from J, the junction contained 8 bases not matched to a gene. The germline V gene has CDR1 MNHEY and CDR2 SMNVEV (reference sequence). The CDR3 extends over 13 amino acids. CDR3 coding DNA: TGTGCCAGCAGGGCAGACAGGGCTTCTGGCTACACCTTC. This encodes CASRADRASGYTF.

The chain carries TRBV28 and TRBJ2-5, with TRBD2 identical over 7 bases. The V and J ends lost 8 bases and 2 bases, in that order; junction bases with no gene match: 2. This CDR3 spans 12 amino acids. CDR1 and CDR2 (germline): MDHEN, SYDVKM. CDR3 protein: CASRGGQETQYF. CDR3 DNA sequence: TGTGCCAGCCGCGGGGGACAAGAGACCCAGTACTTC.

This chain uses TRBV12-3 or TRBV12-4 with TRBJ2-1, with a tentative D call TRBD2 (5 bases). CDR3 length: 15 residues. With 4 bases removed from V and 0 bases from J, the gap between germline ends came to 10 bases. The CDR3 spells CASSSERSSYNEQFF. The CDR3 region has the DNA TGTGCCAGCAGTTCTGAGCGGAGCTCCTACAATGAGCAGTTCTTC.

Written as DNA, the CDR3 is TGTGCCACCAGTGATTCGCCGAACTATGGCTACACCTTC. It codes for CATSDSPNYGYTF. V is TRBV24-1 and J is TRBJ1-2; D remains unclear. Germline-derived CDR1 and CDR2 are KGHDR and SFDVKD. The CDR3 runs 13 residues. The V and J ends lost 2 bases and 2 bases respectively, with 5 bases between them.

V usage is TRBV5-1 and J usage is TRBJ1-2; 7 nucleotides agree with TRBD1. Germline CDR1 is SGHRS and CDR2 is YFSETQ. There are 17 residues in the CDR3. Trimming cost V 4 bases and J 0 bases; bases outside gene matches: 12. The CDR3 region is CASSGKGQLEANYGYTF. In DNA form, the CDR3 reads TGCGCCAGCAGCGGGAAGGGACAGCTAGAAGCTAACTATGGCTACACCTTC.

The rearrangement uses TRBV7-9 and TRBJ2-7; the D is unclear. There are 13 residues in the CDR3. V was pared by 3 bases and J by 5 bases, with 11 bases between. Germline assignment: CDR1 SEHNR and CDR2 FQNEAQ (reference sequence). CDR3: CASSFGVRNEQYF. CDR3 in DNA: TGTGCCAGCAGCTTTGGGGTACGCAACGAGCAGTACTTC. The whole variable domain, remainder taken from reference TRBV7-9 and TRBJ2-7, is DTGVSQNPRHKITKRGQNVTFRCDPISEHNRLYWYRQTLGQGPEFLTYFQNEAQLEKSRLLSDRFSAERPKGSFSTLEIQRTEQGDSAMYLCASSFGVRNEQYFGPGTRLTVT.

The chain joins TRBV7-9 to TRBJ1-6; D unresolved. Germline V CDR1 and CDR2: SEHNR, FQNEAQ (reference sequence). The CDR3 extends over 13 amino acids. V gave up 3 bases and J gave up 10 bases, with 10 bases separating them. The CDR3 loop reads CASSFVMGSPLHF. Here the CDR3 DNA reads TGTGCCAGCAGCTTCGTGATGGGATCACCCCTCCACTTT.

The V and J genes are TRBV2 and TRBJ2-1; TRBD2 agrees at 8 bases. Looked up from germline, CDR1 is SNHLY and CDR2 is FYNNEI. The CDR3 contains 16 residues. V lost 5 bases to trimming and J lost 8 bases; unmatched junction nucleotides: 14. The CDR3, as DNA: TGTGCCAGCAGTACAATCGGGCGGGGGGACGCGGATGAGCAGTTCTTC. It is translated as CASSTIGRGDADEQFF.

This chain links TRBV27 with TRBJ1-6; D not resolved. CDR1 and CDR2 from the germline V gene are MNHEY and SMNVEV (reference sequence). This CDR3 region has 12 residues. V was clipped by 6 bases and J by 9 bases, with 9 bases between them. The DNA for the CDR3 is TGTGCCAGCAGCGAAGGGATTTCACCCCTCCACTTT. Its translation is CASSEGISPLHF.

This clonotype was seen a handful of times. This chain uses TRBV6-5 with TRBJ1-1; D is uncertain. Germline CDR1 is MNHEY and CDR2 is SVGAGI. This CDR3 has 15 residues. V lost 0 bases and J lost 4, with 12 bases in between. CDR3 sequence: CASSYSRRAGTEAFF. The CDR3 DNA is TGTGCCAGCAGTTACTCTCGGAGGGCGGGCACTGAAGCTTTCTTT.

The gene calls are TRBV20-1 and TRBJ1-1; TRBD1 is a possible D gene (5 bases). Trimming pared 3 bases from V and 10 bases from J, leaving 18 bases between. This CDR3 region has 13 residues. From germline, CDR1 is DFQATT and CDR2 SNEGSKA (reference sequence). CDR3 DNA sequence: TGCAGTGCTAGGGGGCCCACTGACGAGGGAGCTTTCTTT. This gives the protein CSARGPTDEGAFF.

This clonotype was seen more than once but under ten times. This chain links TRBV7-2 with TRBJ1-5, with no clear D. This CDR3 contains 14 residues. V lost 0 bases and J 6 bases, leaving 9 bases between the germline ends. Germline V gives CDR1 SGHTA, CDR2 FQGNSA. The CDR3 reads CASSLAPVGQPQHF. The CDR3 DNA is TGTGCCAGCAGCTTAGCCCCGGTAGGTCAGCCCCAGCATTTT.

CDR3 in DNA: TGTGCCAGCAGCCCTATGCGGGGATCCCGCGGAACCCAGTACTTC. This encodes CASSPMRGSRGTQYF. The genes are TRBV7-3 and TRBJ2-5; the D gene is possibly TRBD2 (6 bases). Trimming took 5 bases from V and 8 from J, leaving 21 bases between them. Germline V gene sequence: CDR1 SGHTA, CDR2 FQGTGA. CDR3 size: 15 residues. Full variable domain (remainder filled in from reference TRBV7-3 and TRBJ2-5): GAGVSQTPSNKVTEKGKYVELRCDPISGHTALYWYRQSLGQGPEFLIYFQGTGAADDSGLPNDRFFAVRPEGSVSTLKIQRTERGDSAVYLCASSPMRGSRGTQYFGPGTRLLVL.

The V and J genes are TRBV6-1 and TRBJ2-2; tentative D call: TRBD1 (6 bases). Trimming removed 6 bases from V and 4 bases from J, with 12 bases in between. CDR3 size: 14 residues. Germline-derived CDR1 and CDR2 are MNHNS and SASEGT. CDR3 sequence (DNA): TGTGCCAGCAGGCTGGGACATCGCACCGGGGAGCTGTTTTTT. It codes for CASRLGHRTGELFF.